The clone carrying this T cell receptor (beta chain) came up many times. Its antigen is currently unknown. TCRdb recomputed calls from the reads with MiXCR, one row per CDR3 protein. The top ten hold about three quarters of the sample, which has about 110,000 distinct CDR3 sequences, less than 55% seen once. This entry comes from a study of T cell repertoires in cytomegalovirus infection. Study-wide background: As its CMV epitopes, the study selected recently identified HLA-C-restricted and well-studied HLA-B-restricted targets.

The receptor was isolated from a human donor in good health (CMV status not recorded). Some clones in this sample may be carry-over from other donors' samples. Sequenced here: CD8+ T cells from cultured PBMCs, sampled from culture after CMV antigen stimulation.

The CDR3 DNA reads as TGCAGTGCTAGTTCATCGGGGCAACAGAATTACGAGCAGTACTTC. It translates to CSASSSGQQNYEQYF. The rearrangement joins TRBV20-1 to TRBJ2-7; D is perhaps TRBD1 or TRBD2 (5 bases each). In germline, CDR1 is DFQATT, CDR2 SNEGSKA (reference sequence). Trimming took off 3 bases at V and 4 bases at J, with 19 bases between the two ends. The CDR3 spans 15 residues.